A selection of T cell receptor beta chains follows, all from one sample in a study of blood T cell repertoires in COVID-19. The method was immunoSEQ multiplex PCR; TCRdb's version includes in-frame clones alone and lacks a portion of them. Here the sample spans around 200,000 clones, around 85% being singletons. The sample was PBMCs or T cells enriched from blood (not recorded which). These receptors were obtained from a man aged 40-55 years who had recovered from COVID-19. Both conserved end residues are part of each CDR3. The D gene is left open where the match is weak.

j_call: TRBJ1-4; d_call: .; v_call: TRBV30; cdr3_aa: CAWSVPGATNEKLFF
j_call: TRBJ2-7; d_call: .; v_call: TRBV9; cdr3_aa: CASSVAVQAYEQYF
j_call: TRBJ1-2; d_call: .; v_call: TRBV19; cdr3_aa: CASSDSPRGGYTF
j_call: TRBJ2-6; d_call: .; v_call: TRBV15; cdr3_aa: CATSSRYSGANVLTF
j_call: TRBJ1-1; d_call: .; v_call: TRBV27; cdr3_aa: CASALRQVTEAFF
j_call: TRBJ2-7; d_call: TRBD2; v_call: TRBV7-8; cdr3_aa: CASSGRKVAGATSSYEQYF
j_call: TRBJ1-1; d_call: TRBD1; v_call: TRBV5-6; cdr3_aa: CASSGQVNTEAFF
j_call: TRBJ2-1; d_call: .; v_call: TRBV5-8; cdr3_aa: CASSLQGSYNEQFF
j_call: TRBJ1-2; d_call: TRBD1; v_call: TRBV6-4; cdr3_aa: CASRPGQGVWEGYTF
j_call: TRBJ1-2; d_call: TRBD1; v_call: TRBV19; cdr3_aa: CASYRGGYGYTF
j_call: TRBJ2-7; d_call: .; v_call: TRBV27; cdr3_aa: CASSSPGREQYF
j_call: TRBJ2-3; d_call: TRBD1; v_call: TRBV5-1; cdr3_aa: CASSLVVPARDRQFSTDTQYF
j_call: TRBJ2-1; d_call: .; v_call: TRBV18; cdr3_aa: CASSFGTPSSYNEQFF
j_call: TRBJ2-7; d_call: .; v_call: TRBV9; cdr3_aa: CASSRGGTDYEQYF
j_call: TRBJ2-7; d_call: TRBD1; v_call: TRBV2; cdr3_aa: CASSERTGGAYEQYF
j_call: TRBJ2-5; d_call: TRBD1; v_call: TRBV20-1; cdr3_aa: CSASWGQGETQYF